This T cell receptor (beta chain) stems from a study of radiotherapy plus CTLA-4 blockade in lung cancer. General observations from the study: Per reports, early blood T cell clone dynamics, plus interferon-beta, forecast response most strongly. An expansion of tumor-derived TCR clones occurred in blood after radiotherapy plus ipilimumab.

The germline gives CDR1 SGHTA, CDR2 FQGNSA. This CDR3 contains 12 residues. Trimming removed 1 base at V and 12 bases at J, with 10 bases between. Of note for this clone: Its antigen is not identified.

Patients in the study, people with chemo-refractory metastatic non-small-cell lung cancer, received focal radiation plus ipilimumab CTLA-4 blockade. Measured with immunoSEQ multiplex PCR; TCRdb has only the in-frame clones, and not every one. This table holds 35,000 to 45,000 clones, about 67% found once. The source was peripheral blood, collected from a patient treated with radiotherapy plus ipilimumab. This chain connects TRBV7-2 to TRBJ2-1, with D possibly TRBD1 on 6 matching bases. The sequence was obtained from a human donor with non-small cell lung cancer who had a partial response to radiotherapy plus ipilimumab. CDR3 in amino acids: CASSLDLQGQFF. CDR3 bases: TGTGCCAGCAGCTTAGATTTACAGGGGCAGTTCTTC.